This entry lists 9 T cell receptor beta chains sequenced from one sample in a study of T cells in Graves' hyperthyroidism and ophthalmopathy. Amplification targeted TCR beta CDR3 regions from RNA transcripts. A set of HTBI primers served as the primers for a first-round RT-PCR of the TCR CDR3. TCRdb redid the calling of the multiplex PCR reads with MiXCR, one entry per CDR3 protein. The sample contains over 300,000 distinct CDR3 sequences, roughly 14% of which appear only once. Sequencing input: blood. The receptors come from a woman in her sixties or seventies with Graves' hyperthyroidism.

This clonotype was found many times. The chain joins TRBV20-1 to TRBJ2-3; 7 positions agree with TRBD2. Germline V gene lookup returns CDR1 DFQATT and CDR2 SNEGSKA (reference sequence). The V and J ends lost 7 bases and 2 bases, in that order; junction bases with no gene match: 6. This CDR3 comprises 13 residues. CDR3 in amino acids: CSGGGSFTDTQYF. The CDR3 DNA sequence: TGCAGTGGAGGCGGGAGCTTCACAGATACGCAGTATTTT.

In this sample, this clonotype turned up many times. In nucleotides, the CDR3 is TGTGCCAGCAGCATTTCGGGGACAGGGGCCGAGCAGTACTTC. Encoded protein: CASSISGTGAEQYF. V gene TRBV7-3 combines with J gene TRBJ2-7; 10 nucleotides agree with TRBD1. Germline CDR1 SGHTA, CDR2 FQGTGA. CDR3 length: 14 amino acids. Trimming at V came to 5 bases and at J to 6 bases, leaving 7 bases not matched to a gene.

This clonotype has a count of ten or more. The chain carries TRBV29-1 and TRBJ1-1, with D unclear. This CDR3 region has 12 residues. CDR1 and CDR2 from the germline V gene are SQVTM and ANQGSEA. With 1 base removed from V and 8 bases from J, the gap between germline ends came to 11 bases. The CDR3 is CSVEGTPGEAFF. The CDR3 region has the DNA TGCAGCGTTGAAGGAACCCCGGGGGAAGCTTTCTTT. The full variable domain, in which reference TRBV29-1 and TRBJ1-1 provide the parts outside the CDR3, is SAVISQKPSRDICQRGTSLTIQCQVDSQVTMMFWYRQQPGQSLTLIATANQGSEATYESGFVIDKFPISRPNLTFSTLTVSNMSPEDSSIYLCSVEGTPGEAFFGQGTRLTVV.

This sequence joins TRBV5-1 and TRBJ2-7; TRBD1 or TRBD2 may be the D gene (6 bases each). CDR3 length equals 14 residues. V was trimmed by 2 bases and J by 6 bases, leaving 15 bases between them. The germline gives CDR1 SGHRS, CDR2 YFSETQ. CDR3 protein: CASSFPGAESEQYF. CDR3 in DNA: TGCGCCAGCAGCTTCCCGGGGGCGGAGAGCGAGCAGTACTTC. The full variable domain, its missing parts supplied by reference TRBV5-1 and TRBJ2-7, is KAGVTQTPRYLIKTRGQQVTLSCSPISGHRSVSWYQQTPGQGLQFLFEYFSETQRNKGNFPGRFSGRQFSNSRSEMNVSTLELGDSALYLCASSFPGAESEQYFGPGTRLTVT.

This clonotype showed up many times. The chain recombines TRBV12-3 or TRBV12-4 with TRBJ1-2; TRBD1 might be the D (5 bases). Trimming pared 8 bases from V and 7 bases from J, leaving 17 bases between. The CDR3 has 13 residues. The CDR3 protein is CASRQWGTGGYTF. CDR3 coding DNA: TGTGCCAGCCGGCAGTGGGGGACGGGTGGCTACACCTTC.

This clonotype came up many times. The V call is TRBV2, the J call TRBJ1-4, with 7 positions matching TRBD1. Germline trimming cut 10 bases from V and 7 bases from J; bases unmatched to any gene: 9. Per the germline V gene, CDR1 is SNHLY and CDR2 is FYNNEI. There are 13 residues in the CDR3. CDR3 in amino acids: CATEKGASEKLFF. CDR3 nucleotides: TGTGCCACCGAGAAGGGGGCCAGTGAAAAACTGTTTTTT.

The gene calls are TRBV12-5 and TRBJ1-2; 7 nucleotides align to TRBD1. The germline V gene encodes CDR1 LGHNT and CDR2 FRNRAP. The CDR3 is made up of 14 amino acids. With 5 bases clipped from V and 0 bases from J, the junction kept 3 bases outside the gene matches. In DNA form, the CDR3 reads TGTGCTAGTGGTCTAGGGACAGCTAACTATGGCTACACCTTC. It codes for CASGLGTANYGYTF.

This clonotype was seen repeatedly, ten times or more. The rearrangement uses TRBV11-2 and TRBJ2-7; 10 bases are a match to TRBD1. Germline V CDR1 and CDR2: SGHAT, FQNNGV. The junction had 5 bases not matched to a gene; V was cut back by 3 bases and J by 6 bases. The CDR3 contains 14 residues. The CDR3 region is CASSLEGTGAEQYF. The CDR3 coding sequence is TGTGCCAGCAGCTTGGAAGGGACAGGGGCCGAGCAGTACTTC.

This clonotype was seen a handful of times. V and J are TRBV7-9 and TRBJ2-3; D may be TRBD1 (6 bases). Trimming stripped 4 bases from V and 0 bases from J, with 14 bases between. Germline V gives CDR1 SEHNR, CDR2 FQNEAQ (reference sequence). The CDR3 runs to 16 residues. The CDR3 here is CASSWGPTISTDTQYF. The CDR3 coding sequence is TGTGCCAGCAGCTGGGGGCCTACGATTAGCACAGATACGCAGTATTTT.